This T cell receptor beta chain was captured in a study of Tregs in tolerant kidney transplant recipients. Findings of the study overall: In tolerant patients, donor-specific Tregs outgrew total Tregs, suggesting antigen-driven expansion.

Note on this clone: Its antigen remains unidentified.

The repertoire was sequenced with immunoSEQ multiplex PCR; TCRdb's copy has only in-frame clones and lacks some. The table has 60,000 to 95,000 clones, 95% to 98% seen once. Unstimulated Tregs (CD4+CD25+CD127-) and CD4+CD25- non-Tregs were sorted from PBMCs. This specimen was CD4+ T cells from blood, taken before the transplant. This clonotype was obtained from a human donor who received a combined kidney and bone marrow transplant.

CDR3 in DNA: TGTGCCAGCGCGGCCGGGGGGAGTGGGGGAAACACCATATATTTT. This codes for CASAAGGSGGNTIYF. The chain recombines TRBV27 with TRBJ1-3; D possibly corresponds to TRBD1 (5 bases). The length of the CDR3 is 15 residues. The germline V and J ends were trimmed by 8 bases and 4 bases, with 18 bases remaining between them. The germline V gene has CDR1 MNHEY and CDR2 SMNVEV (reference sequence).